This record covers a single T cell receptor (beta chain). Germline lookup yields CDR1 WSHSY and CDR2 SAAADI. The J segment lost 6 bases and the V segment lost 6 bases, leaving 4 bases of the junction unmatched. The CDR3 contains 13 residues. The data derive from a study of T cell changes during pregnancy in multiple sclerosis. Profiling relied on immunoSEQ multiplex PCR, and the TCRdb table lists in-frame clones only, not all of them. This table holds roughly 120,000 clones, roughly nine tenths found once. V and J are TRBV10-2 and TRBJ2-3, with 9 bases aligning to TRBD2. The source is a female donor with multiple sclerosis, enrolled in a pregnancy study. The sample here was peripheral blood, taken in the third trimester of pregnancy. The CDR3 protein is CASRAGGVDTQYF. DNA for the CDR3: TGCGCCAGCAGGGCGGGGGGGGTGGATACGCAGTATTTT.